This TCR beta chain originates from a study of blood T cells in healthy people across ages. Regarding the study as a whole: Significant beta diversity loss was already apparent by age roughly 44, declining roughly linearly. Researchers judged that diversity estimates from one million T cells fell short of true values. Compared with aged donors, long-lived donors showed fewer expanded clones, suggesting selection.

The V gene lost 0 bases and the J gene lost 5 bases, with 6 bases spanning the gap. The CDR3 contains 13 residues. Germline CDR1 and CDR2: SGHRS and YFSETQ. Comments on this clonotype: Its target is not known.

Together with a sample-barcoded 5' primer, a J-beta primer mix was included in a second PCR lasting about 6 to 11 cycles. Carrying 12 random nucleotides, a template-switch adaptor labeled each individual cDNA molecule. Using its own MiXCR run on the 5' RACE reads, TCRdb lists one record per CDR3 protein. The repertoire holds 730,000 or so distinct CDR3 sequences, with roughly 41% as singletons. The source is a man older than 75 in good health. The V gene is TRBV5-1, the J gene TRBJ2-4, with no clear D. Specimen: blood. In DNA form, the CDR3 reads TGCGCCAGCAGCTTGGCGGGCCAAAACATTCAGTACTTC. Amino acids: CASSLAGQNIQYF. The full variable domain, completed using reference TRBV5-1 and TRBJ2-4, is KAGVTQTPRYLIKTRGQQVTLSCSPISGHRSVSWYQQTPGQGLQFLFEYFSETQRNKGNFPGRFSGRQFSNSRSEMNVSTLELGDSALYLCASSLAGQNIQYFGAGTRLSVL.